Listed here are 20 T cell receptor beta chains from one sample, sequenced in a study of CD8 T cells in Susac syndrome. About 0.5 to 1 ug RNA was reverse transcribed with random hexamers. TCRdb reanalysed the immunoSEQ multiplex PCR reads using MiXCR and keeps one entry per CDR3 protein. The table shows about 150,000 distinct CDR3 sequences, with roughly 95% occurring only once. The specimen was CD4+ T cells from PBMCs. The origin of the receptors is a human donor with Susac syndrome.

V usage is TRBV20-1 and J usage is TRBJ2-3; tentative D call: TRBD2 (5 bases). The ends were cut back, 5 bases at V and 6 bases at J, with 21 bases in the middle. The germline V gene encodes CDR1 DFQATT and CDR2 SNEGSKA (reference sequence). The CDR3 has 15 residues. CDR3 DNA sequence: TGCAGTGCTTTACCTCTAGCAGCCCGCTCGGATACGCAGTATTTT. Translating it yields CSALPLAARSDTQYF.

This clonotype was seen more than once but under ten times. The chain joins TRBV29-1 to TRBJ1-2; D uncertain. Germline CDR1 SQVTM, CDR2 ANQGSEA. V was cut by 4 bases and J by 2 bases, with 8 bases left in between. The CDR3 consists of 12 residues. CDR3 residues: CSVVGGNYGYTF. DNA for the CDR3: TGCAGCGTTGTCGGCGGGAACTATGGCTACACCTTC.

The V call is TRBV3-1, the J call TRBJ2-2; D perhaps matches TRBD1 (6 bases). Per the germline V gene, CDR1 is LGHDT and CDR2 is YNNKEL (reference sequence). The CDR3 is 15 residues long. V lost 4 bases to trimming and J lost 9 bases, with 18 bases between them. The CDR3 nucleotides are TGTGCCAGCAGCCTAAAGCACAGGGCTGTCAGGGAGCTGTTTTTT. The encoded protein is CASSLKHRAVRELFF.

This chain uses TRBV7-2 with TRBJ2-7; D could derive from TRBD1 or TRBD2 (6 bases each). Germline assignment: CDR1 SGHTA and CDR2 FQGNSA. The CDR3 runs 15 residues. Trimming removed 1 base from V and 4 bases from J, with 14 bases in between. Here the CDR3 DNA reads TGTGCCAGCAGCTTAGTGGGATTAGGGGGGTACGAGCAGTACTTC. Translation: CASSLVGLGGYEQYF.

This chain joins TRBV9 and TRBJ2-3; 9 bases fit TRBD2. Germline CDR1 and CDR2: SGDLS and YYNGEE. The CDR3 covers 15 residues. Germline trimming cut 6 bases from V and 3 bases from J; bases unmatched to any gene: 8. The CDR3 loop reads CASNRAGGQTDTQYF. For the CDR3, the DNA is TGTGCCAGCAACCGAGCGGGGGGACAGACAGATACGCAGTATTTT.

This clonotype came up once. V usage is TRBV9 and J usage is TRBJ2-1; D not resolved. V lost 0 bases, J lost 6 bases, and 10 bases lay in between. The CDR3 runs 14 residues. The germline gives CDR1 SGDLS, CDR2 YYNGEE. The CDR3 DNA reads as TGTGCCAGCAGCGTAGGCTCCCACTCCAATGAGCAGTTCTTC. Translated: CASSVGSHSNEQFF.

The chain joins TRBV5-1 to TRBJ2-1, with D unclear. Germline V gene lookup returns CDR1 SGHRS and CDR2 YFSETQ. The ends were cut back, 6 bases at V and 0 bases at J, with 16 bases in the middle. CDR3 length equals 16 residues. Here the CDR3 reads CASTPGQPSSYNEQFF. The CDR3 nucleotides are TGCGCCAGCACCCCGGGCCAGCCGTCCTCCTACAATGAGCAGTTCTTC.

This chain joins TRBV24-1 and TRBJ2-7; D is ambiguous. Germline assignment: CDR1 KGHDR and CDR2 SFDVKD. The CDR3 covers 12 residues. V was trimmed by 0 bases and J by 4 bases, leaving 3 bases between them. The CDR3 DNA is TGTGCCACCAGTGATTTGGGGTACGAGCAGTACTTC. Translating it yields CATSDLGYEQYF.

The chain carries TRBV9 and TRBJ2-2; 12 bases are a match to TRBD2. Germline-derived CDR1 and CDR2 are SGDLS and YYNGEE. CDR3 size: 17 residues. With 1 base clipped from V and 4 bases from J, the junction kept 5 bases outside the gene matches. CDR3 nucleotide sequence: TGTGCCAGCAGCGTAACTAGCGGGGGGATAGGCACCGGGGAGCTGTTTTTT. Residues: CASSVTSGGIGTGELFF.

The chain employs TRBV4-1 and TRBJ2-7; D may be TRBD2 (6 bases). Trimming stripped 5 bases from V and 1 base from J, with 15 bases between. This CDR3 has 15 residues. CDR1 is MGHRA and CDR2 is YSYEKL in the germline V gene. The CDR3 sequence: CASSARRETSYEQYF. DNA for the CDR3: TGCGCCAGCAGCGCCCGGAGGGAGACGTCCTACGAGCAGTACTTC.

The rearrangement links TRBV5-6 to TRBJ2-5; D gene uncertain. Trimming cost V 4 bases and J 5 bases, with 9 bases left between them. From germline, CDR1 is SGHDT and CDR2 YYEEEE. CDR3 length: 12 amino acids. The CDR3 loop reads CASSVFGETQYF. The CDR3 DNA follows: TGTGCCAGCAGCGTCTTCGGCGAGACCCAGTACTTC.

The J gene is TRBJ2-3, the V gene TRBV5-1; D is unclear. Between the trimmed V and J ends, which lost 3 bases and 3 bases, there was a span of 17 bases. Germline V gives CDR1 SGHRS, CDR2 YFSETQ. This CDR3 contains 16 residues. In DNA, the CDR3 is TGCGCCAGCAGCTGGGGATCGGCCTTGGGGACAGATACGCAGTATTTT. Amino acids: CASSWGSALGTDTQYF.

The rearrangement joins TRBV15 to TRBJ2-5; D is ambiguous. The CDR3 sequence is 13 residues long. V was shortened by 0 bases and J by 5 bases, with 7 bases between the two germline ends. The germline V gene has CDR1 LNHNV and CDR2 YYDKDF (reference sequence). Here the CDR3 reads CATSRDLGETQYF. The CDR3 bases are TGTGCCACCAGCAGAGATCTCGGGGAGACCCAGTACTTC.

The V and J genes are TRBV12-3 or TRBV12-4 and TRBJ2-5; the D gene is possibly TRBD1 (6 bases). The CDR3 covers 15 residues. Trimming stripped 5 bases from V and 2 bases from J, with 15 bases between. CDR3 DNA sequence: TGTGCCAGCAGTCCCCTGGGGGCCCCGCAAGAGACCCAGTACTTC. Residues: CASSPLGAPQETQYF.

The chain recombines TRBV7-9 with TRBJ1-2; a weak D match, TRBD1 (5 bases). Per germline, CDR1 SEHNR and CDR2 FQNEAQ (reference sequence). V was clipped by 5 bases and J by 4 bases, with 14 bases between them. This CDR3 has 14 residues. CDR3 sequence (DNA): TGTGCCAGCAGCGACCCAGGGACCGTCTATGGCTACACCTTC. It encodes CASSDPGTVYGYTF.

The J gene is TRBJ2-7, the V gene TRBV6-4; TRBD1 matches at 10 bases. The germline CDR1 and CDR2 sequences are MRHNA and SNTAGT. Trimming removed 6 bases from V and 6 bases from J; junction bases left unmatched: 5. The CDR3 is 13 amino acids. This chain's CDR3 is CASSPRTGGEQYF. As DNA, the CDR3 is TGTGCCAGCAGCCCTAGGACAGGGGGCGAGCAGTACTTC.

V usage is TRBV2 and J usage is TRBJ2-5; D might be TRBD2 (5 bases). The germline gives CDR1 SNHLY, CDR2 FYNNEI. V dropped 5 bases and J dropped 4 bases, with 8 bases sitting between them. This CDR3 is 12 amino acids long. This CDR3 is CASSMGRETQYF. The CDR3 bases are TGTGCCAGCAGTATGGGGAGAGAGACCCAGTACTTC.

The V gene is TRBV5-1, the J gene TRBJ1-6; 9 nucleotides align to TRBD1. With 3 bases clipped from V and 5 bases from J, the junction kept 3 bases outside the gene matches. The CDR3 consists of 15 residues. Germline lookup yields CDR1 SGHRS and CDR2 YFSETQ. The CDR3 DNA is TGCGCCAGCAGCTCGGGACAGGGTGATAATTCACCCCTCCACTTT. It is translated as CASSSGQGDNSPLHF.

This clonotype was found once. The chain recombines TRBV11-2 with TRBJ2-1; maybe TRBD1 (5 bases). Trimming cost V 8 bases and J 1 base, with 9 bases left between them. CDR3 size: 13 residues. Per the germline V gene, CDR1 is SGHAT and CDR2 is FQNNGV. In DNA, the CDR3 is TGTGCCAGCGCAACAGGTTCCTACAATGAGCAGTTCTTC. Protein sequence: CASATGSYNEQFF.

This chain links TRBV4-2 with TRBJ2-5; D may be TRBD1 (5 bases). The V gene lost 0 bases and the J gene lost 5 bases, with 13 bases spanning the gap. The CDR3 is 15 amino acids. Germline-derived CDR1 and CDR2 are LGHNA and YNFKEQ. CDR3 DNA: TGTGCCAGCAGCCAAGAAAGGGGCTTGGAGGAGACCCAGTACTTC. Translation gives CASSQERGLEETQYF.